A single sample gave rise to the 17 T cell receptor beta chains below, sequenced in a study of T cells after yellow fever vaccination. Each CDR3 protein gets one entry after TCRdb re-called the 5' RACE reads with MiXCR. The sample holds hundreds of thousands of distinct CDR3 sequences; around an eighth are singletons and the top ten take about 3%. The material was CD4+ T cells sorted from PBMCs, obtained 15 days after the yellow fever booster vaccination. The receptors here all came from a man between 18 and 35 years old who received the YFV17D yellow fever vaccine.

This clonotype appeared a few times. The chain is built from TRBV21-1 and TRBJ2-5; the table's D call of TRBD1 was not tested on the DNA. TRBV21-1 has pseudogene status. The CDR3 covers 17 residues. CDR3 nucleotide sequence: TGTGCCAGCAGCAAAGAGGCCGTCTCCAGGGCCCAAGAGACCCAGTACTTC. It codes for CASSKEAVSRAQETQYF.

This clonotype was counted between two and nine times. This chain links TRBV3-1 with TRBJ2-3, with TRBD2 matching over 13 bases. Trimming cost V 4 bases and J 5 bases; bases outside gene matches: 3. This CDR3 has 15 residues. Germline CDR1 and CDR2: LGHDT and YNNKEL (reference sequence). The CDR3: CASSPRLAGGDTQYF. Written as DNA, the CDR3 is TGTGCCAGCAGCCCCAGACTAGCGGGGGGAGATACGCAGTATTTT.

This clonotype has more than one count but fewer than ten. The V and J genes are TRBV29-1 and TRBJ2-3; possible D gene TRBD1, 5 bases. Germline assignment: CDR1 SQVTM and CDR2 ANQGSEA. This CDR3 has 12 amino acids. V lost 0 bases and J lost 8, with 9 bases in between. CDR3 sequence reads: CSVEETGGTQYF. CDR3 sequence (DNA): TGCAGCGTTGAAGAAACAGGTGGTACGCAGTATTTT.

The chain is built from TRBV11-2 and TRBJ2-5; the match to TRBD2 covers 13 bases. CDR3 length equals 16 residues. Germline trimming cut 8 bases from V and 5 bases from J; bases unmatched to any gene: 11. Germline CDR1 and CDR2: SGHAT and FQNNGV. CDR3: CASRGLAGHLGETQYF. Here the CDR3 DNA reads TGTGCCAGCCGGGGACTAGCGGGGCATCTTGGTGAGACCCAGTACTTC.

Here the CDR3 reads CASSETGHINQPQHF. CDR3 bases: TGTGCCAGCAGTGAAACGGGGCACATCAATCAGCCCCAGCATTTT. The V and J genes are TRBV6-1 and TRBJ1-5; possible D gene TRBD1, 5 bases. Germline V gives CDR1 MNHNS, CDR2 SASEGT. The CDR3 has 15 residues. V dropped 2 bases and J dropped 3 bases, with 11 bases sitting between them.

This clonotype turned up a few times. The chain is built from TRBV5-1 and TRBJ1-4, with D unclear. CDR3 length: 12 amino acids. Trimming removed 4 bases from V and 7 bases from J, with 8 bases in between. Germline CDR1 and CDR2: SGHRS and YFSETQ. The CDR3 DNA sequence: TGCGCCAGCAGCAGAGACCTTGAAAAACTGTTTTTT. Protein: CASSRDLEKLFF.

The chain uses TRBV6-5 and TRBJ2-7, with 9 bases lining up with TRBD2. V was clipped by 4 bases and J by 4 bases; unmatched bases: 11. From germline, CDR1 is MNHEY and CDR2 SVGAGI. The CDR3 covers 16 residues. In DNA, the CDR3 is TGTGCCAGCAGTTTTCGCCCGTCGGGACTAGCATACGAGCAGTACTTC. It is translated as CASSFRPSGLAYEQYF.

The chain uses TRBV6-5 and TRBJ1-3; no clear D. V was trimmed by 0 bases and J by 1 base, leaving 7 bases between them. CDR1 MNHEY and CDR2 SVGAGI come from the germline V gene. This CDR3 is built from 15 residues. The CDR3 loop is CASSYSWRSGNTIYF. The CDR3 DNA reads as TGTGCCAGCAGTTACTCGTGGAGATCTGGAAACACCATATATTTT.

The chain combines TRBV7-6 with TRBJ1-6; D is ambiguous. This CDR3 has 13 residues. The germline gives CDR1 SGHVS, CDR2 FNYEAQ. V was trimmed by 5 bases and J by 6 bases, leaving 8 bases between them. This chain's CDR3 is CASSPQLNSPLHF. For the CDR3, the DNA is TGTGCCAGCAGCCCCCAACTTAATTCACCCCTCCACTTT.

The J gene is TRBJ1-2, the V gene TRBV29-1, with TRBD1 as a possible D gene (5 bases). V lost 4 bases to trimming and J lost 3 bases, with 12 bases between them. Germline-derived CDR1 and CDR2 are SQVTM and ANQGSEA. The CDR3 loop spans 13 amino acids. CDR3 region: CSVVSREYYGYTF. CDR3 DNA: TGCAGCGTTGTTAGCAGGGAGTACTATGGCTACACCTTC. Full variable domain (remainder filled in from reference TRBV29-1 and TRBJ1-2): SAVISQKPSRDICQRGTSLTIQCQVDSQVTMMFWYRQQPGQSLTLIATANQGSEATYESGFVIDKFPISRPNLTFSTLTVSNMSPEDSSIYLCSVVSREYYGYTFGSGTRLTVV.

The rearrangement uses TRBV4-2 and TRBJ2-7; D not certain. The V end was cut by 0 bases, the J end by 5 bases, with 8 bases between. CDR3 size: 13 residues. The germline CDR1 and CDR2 sequences are LGHNA and YNFKEQ. Here the CDR3 DNA reads TGTGCCAGCAGCCAAGACAGGTGGGACGAGCAGTACGTC. Amino acid sequence: CASSQDRWDEQYV.

The sample holds a few counts of this clonotype. The chain joins TRBV7-3 to TRBJ1-1, with a weak D call TRBD1 (5 bases). The CDR3 has 13 amino acids. Germline values: CDR1 SGHTA, CDR2 FQGTGA. V was pared by 8 bases and J by 1 base, with 11 bases between. CDR3 in DNA: TGTGCCAGCGGAGGGGATCAGAACACTGAAGCTTTCTTT. It specifies CASGGDQNTEAFF.

The chain is built from TRBV12-3 or TRBV12-4 and TRBJ2-2; D perhaps matches TRBD1 (5 bases). The CDR3 has 15 residues. V was shortened by 7 bases and J by 7 bases, with 19 bases between the two germline ends. The CDR3 nucleotides read TGTGCCAGCACCACGCAGCCAGGGATTATCGGGGAGCTGTTTTTT. This gives the protein CASTTQPGIIGELFF.

V is TRBV6-5 and J is TRBJ1-2, with TRBD1 matching 8 bases. Germline CDR1 MNHEY, CDR2 SVGAGI. CDR3 length: 15 amino acids. Unmatched junction bases numbered 8, after V lost 6 bases and J lost 2 bases. CDR3 nucleotide sequence: TGTGCCAGCAGAAACCAGGGGGCAGGAAACTATGGCTACACCTTC. Its translation: CASRNQGAGNYGYTF.

The chain combines TRBV6-5 with TRBJ2-3; D is unresolved. CDR3 size: 13 residues. From germline, CDR1 is MNHEY and CDR2 SVGAGI. V was clipped by 7 bases and J by 6 bases, with 14 bases between them. CDR3 sequence: CASTTQVGDTQYF. CDR3 sequence (DNA): TGTGCCAGCACCACCCAGGTGGGGGATACGCAGTATTTT.

The chain is built from TRBV4-1 and TRBJ2-6; D may match TRBD1 or TRBD2 (5 bases each). With 3 bases removed from V and 1 base from J, the gap between germline ends came to 13 bases. The germline V gene encodes CDR1 MGHRA and CDR2 YSYEKL. The CDR3 consists of 17 residues. The CDR3 spells CASSHLRGPSGANVLTF. CDR3 nucleotides: TGCGCCAGCAGCCATCTCCGGGGACCGTCTGGGGCCAACGTCCTGACTTTC.

This clonotype was counted once. The chain is built from TRBV6-1 and TRBJ1-5; TRBD1 is a possible D gene (6 bases). The V gene's germline CDR1 is MNHNS and CDR2 SASEGT. The CDR3 spans 16 residues. V was cut by 2 bases and J by 6 bases, with 17 bases left in between. The CDR3 sequence is CASSEIATRGGQPQHF. The CDR3 DNA reads as TGTGCCAGCAGTGAAATTGCCACCCGAGGGGGTCAGCCCCAGCATTTT.